This T cell receptor (beta chain) came from a study of blood T cell repertoires in COVID-19. Sequencing used immunoSEQ multiplex PCR; TCRdb keeps in-frame clones, though not all of them. The data contain around 170,000 clones, roughly 86% of them seen just once; the ten biggest clones take up 5.5% to 7%. This CDR3 spans 16 amino acids. Germline V CDR1 and CDR2: SQVTM, ANQGSEA. Trimming left V 6 bases short and J 3 bases short, with 24 bases between. The sequence was obtained from a man aged 45 to 65 with active or convalescent COVID-19. The V call is TRBV29-1, the J call TRBJ2-7; possible D gene TRBD1, 5 bases. The specimen sequenced was peripheral blood. CDR3 in amino acids: CSVLARGPGIFYEQYF. The DNA of the CDR3 is TGCAGCGTGTTGGCCCGCGGCCCAGGGATTTTCTACGAGCAGTACTTC.